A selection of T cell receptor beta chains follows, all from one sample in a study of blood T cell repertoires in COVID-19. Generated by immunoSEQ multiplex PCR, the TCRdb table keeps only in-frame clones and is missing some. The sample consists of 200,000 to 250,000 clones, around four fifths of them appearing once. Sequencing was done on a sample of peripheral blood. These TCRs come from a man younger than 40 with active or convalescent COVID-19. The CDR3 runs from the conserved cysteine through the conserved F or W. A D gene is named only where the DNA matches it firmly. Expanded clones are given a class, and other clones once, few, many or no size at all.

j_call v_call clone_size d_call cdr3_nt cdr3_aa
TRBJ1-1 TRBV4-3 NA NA TGCGCCAGCCAGTTAAAATTGAACACTGAAGCTTTCTTT CASQLKLNTEAFF
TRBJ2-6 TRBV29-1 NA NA TGCAGCGTTGAAGATATGAGTGTGAACGTCCTGACTTTC CSVEDMSVNVLTF
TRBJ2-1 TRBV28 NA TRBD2 TGTGCCAGCAGTCTCCGGACTAGCGGGTACAATGAGCAGTTCTTC CASSLRTSGYNEQFF
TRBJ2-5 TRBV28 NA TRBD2 TGTGCCAGCAGAGAGGGACTAGCGGGAGTTCGGGAGACCCAGTACTTC CASREGLAGVRETQYF
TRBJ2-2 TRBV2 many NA TGTGCCGCCGGACAGCGGTACGGAACCGCCGGGGAGCTGTTTTTT CAAGQRYGTAGELFF
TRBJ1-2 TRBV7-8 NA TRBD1 TGTGCCAGCAGCACACAGGGGGACGGCTACACCTTC CASSTQGDGYTF
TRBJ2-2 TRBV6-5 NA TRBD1 TGTGCCAGCATCACAGGGGCAGGGGGTGCCGGGGAGCTGTTTTTT CASITGAGGAGELFF
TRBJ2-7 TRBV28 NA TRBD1 TGTGCCAGCAGCCAACCGGGACAGGGTACCTACGAGCAGTACTTC CASSQPGQGTYEQYF
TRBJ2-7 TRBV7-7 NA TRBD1 TGTGCTAGCAGCTCGGGACAGGGGGGTGAGCAGTACTTC CASSSGQGGEQYF
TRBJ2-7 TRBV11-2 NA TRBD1 TGTGCCAGCAGCTTAGGGGCCGGGACAGGGGGCCTCTACGAGCAGTACTTC CASSLGAGTGGLYEQYF
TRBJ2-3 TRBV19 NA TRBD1 TGTGCCACCACCCCCCGGGGGACAGGCATCTTGGATACGCAGTATTTT CATTPRGTGILDTQYF
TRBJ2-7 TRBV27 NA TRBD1 TGTGCCAGCAGCTTACAGGGGTCCCTCTTTTACGAGCAGTACTTC CASSLQGSLFYEQYF
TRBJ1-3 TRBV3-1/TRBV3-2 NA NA TGTGCCAGCACCCCATGGGGGAGGAACGCGAACACCATATATTTT CASTPWGRNANTIYF
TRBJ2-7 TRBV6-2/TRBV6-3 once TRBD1 TGTGCCAGCAGTTACTCCATCCTGACAGGGGACGAGCAGTACTTC CASSYSILTGDEQYF
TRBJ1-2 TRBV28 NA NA TGTGCCACCATTACAGGGTCGGGTGGCTACACCTTC CATITGSGGYTF
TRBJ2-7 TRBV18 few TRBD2 TGTGCCAGCTCACCAAGGACTAGTTTGTTCGAGCAGTACTTC CASSPRTSLFEQYF
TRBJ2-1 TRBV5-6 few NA TGTGCCAGCAGCTTGGGGAGGGGGCCCAATGAGCAGTTCTTC CASSLGRGPNEQFF
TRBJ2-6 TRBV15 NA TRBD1 TGTGCCACCAGCCACGGGACAGGGATTCACTCTGGGGCCAACGTCCTGACTTTC CATSHGTGIHSGANVLTF
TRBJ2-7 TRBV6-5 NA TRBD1 TGTGCCAGCAGTATCCGGGACAGGGGTTACGAGCAGTACTTC CASSIRDRGYEQYF
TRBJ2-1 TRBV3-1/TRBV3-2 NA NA TGTGCCAGCAGCCGCCGGGGCGGGGGCATGACTTTCCACGATTACAATGAGCAGTTCTTC CASSRRGGGMTFHDYNEQFF
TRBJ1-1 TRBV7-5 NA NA TGTGCCAGAAGCTTAATACAGGGCCCCGAAGCTTTCTTT CARSLIQGPEAFF
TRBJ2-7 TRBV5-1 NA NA TGCGCCAGCAGCCTTGGGGCGGGGCTCTCCTACGAGCAGTACTTC CASSLGAGLSYEQYF
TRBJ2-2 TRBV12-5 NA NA TGTGCTAGTGCCCCCGGACAGGGAGGGACCGGGGAGCTGTTTTTT CASAPGQGGTGELFF
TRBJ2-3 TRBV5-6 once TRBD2 TGTGCCAGCACTCTTATTCAAGTCGGGGGGGCCGCAGATACGCAGTATTTT CASTLIQVGGAADTQYF
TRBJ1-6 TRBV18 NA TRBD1 TGTGCCAGCTCATTAGGACAGGGCTATAATTCACCCCTCCACTTT CASSLGQGYNSPLHF
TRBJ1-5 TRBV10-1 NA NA TGCGCCAGCAGTGAGGTTGGGACATATAGCAATCAGCCCCAGCATTTT CASSEVGTYSNQPQHF